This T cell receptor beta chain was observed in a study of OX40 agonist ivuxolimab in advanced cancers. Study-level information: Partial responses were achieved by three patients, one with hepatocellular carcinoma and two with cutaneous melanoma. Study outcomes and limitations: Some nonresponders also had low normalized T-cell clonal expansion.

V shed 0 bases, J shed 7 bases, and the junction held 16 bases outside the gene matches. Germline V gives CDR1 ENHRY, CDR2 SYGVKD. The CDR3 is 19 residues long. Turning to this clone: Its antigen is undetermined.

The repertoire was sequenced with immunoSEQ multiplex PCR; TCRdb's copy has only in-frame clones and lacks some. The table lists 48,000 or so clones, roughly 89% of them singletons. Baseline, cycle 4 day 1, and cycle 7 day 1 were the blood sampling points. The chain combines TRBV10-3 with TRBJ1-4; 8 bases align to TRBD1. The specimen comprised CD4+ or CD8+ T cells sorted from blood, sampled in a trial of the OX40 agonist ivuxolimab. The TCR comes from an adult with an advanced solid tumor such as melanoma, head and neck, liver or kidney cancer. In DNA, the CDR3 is TGTGCCATCAGTGAGTCCCCGACAGGGGTTCCTGGGGGAGTTGAAAAACTGTTTTTT. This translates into CAISESPTGVPGGVEKLFF.